These 25 T cell receptor beta chains originate from one sample sequenced in a study of T cell changes during pregnancy in multiple sclerosis. Clones were sequenced by immunoSEQ multiplex PCR, and TCRdb holds only the in-frame ones, with some missing. The repertoire holds around 100,000 clones, with about 91% as singletons. The specimen comprised peripheral blood, sampled in the second trimester of pregnancy. The receptors come from a female donor with multiple sclerosis, enrolled in a pregnancy study.

The chain uses TRBV28 and TRBJ2-1; TRBD2 agrees at 9 bases. The V gene end was trimmed by 4 bases and the J gene end by 3 bases; junction bases not matched to a gene: 4. The germline gives CDR1 MDHEN, CDR2 SYDVKM. The CDR3 runs to 15 residues. The CDR3 DNA reads TGTGCCAGCAGTTCAAGACTAGCGGTCTACAATGAGCAGTTCTTC. This sequence encodes CASSSRLAVYNEQFF. Based on the CDR3 plus reference TRBV28 and TRBJ2-1, the full variable domain is DVKVTQSSRYLVKRTGEKVFLECVQDMDHENMFWYRQDPGLGLRLIYFSYDVKMKEKGDIPEGYSVSREKKERFSLILESASTNQTSMYLCASSSRLAVYNEQFFGPGTRLTVL.

The CDR3 spells CASNTEINEKLFF. The DNA for the CDR3 is TGTGCCAGCAATACGGAGATTAATGAAAAACTGTTTTTT. The J gene is TRBJ1-4, the V gene TRBV28; D is undetermined. This CDR3 spans 13 amino acids. The germline V gene has CDR1 MDHEN and CDR2 SYDVKM. Trimming cost V 7 bases and J 4 bases, with 10 bases left between them. Complete variable domain (other parts from reference TRBV28 and TRBJ1-4): DVKVTQSSRYLVKRTGEKVFLECVQDMDHENMFWYRQDPGLGLRLIYFSYDVKMKEKGDIPEGYSVSREKKERFSLILESASTNQTSMYLCASNTEINEKLFFGSGTQLSVL.

This clone was seen a single time. J is TRBJ1-5 and V is TRBV28, with 8 bases lining up with TRBD1. Losses at the gene ends were 8 bases for V and 6 bases for J; bases not matched to a gene: 6. In germline, CDR1 is MDHEN, CDR2 SYDVKM. This CDR3 is built from 13 residues. CDR3 nucleotides: TGTGCCAGCGCAGGACAGGGAAGTCAGCCCCAGCATTTT. Its protein is CASAGQGSQPQHF. The full variable domain, with the rest looked up from reference TRBV28 and TRBJ1-5, is DVKVTQSSRYLVKRTGEKVFLECVQDMDHENMFWYRQDPGLGLRLIYFSYDVKMKEKGDIPEGYSVSREKKERFSLILESASTNQTSMYLCASAGQGSQPQHFGDGTRLSIL.

J is TRBJ1-5 and V is TRBV28; 8 nucleotides align to TRBD1. Germline CDR1 is MDHEN and CDR2 is SYDVKM. The CDR3 contains 12 residues. With 8 bases clipped from V and 4 bases from J, the junction kept 1 base outside the gene matches. CDR3 amino acids: CASWTGNQPQHF. The CDR3 DNA sequence: TGTGCCAGCTGGACAGGGAATCAGCCCCAGCATTTT.

CDR3 sequence reads: CASSLERTSRVEQYF. CDR3 DNA sequence: TGTGCCAGCAGTTTAGAGCGGACTAGCCGGGTCGAGCAGTACTTC. The chain carries TRBV28 and TRBJ2-7; 8 bases are shared with TRBD2. The germline V gene has CDR1 MDHEN and CDR2 SYDVKM. With 2 bases clipped from V and 6 bases from J, the junction kept 9 bases outside the gene matches. This CDR3 is 15 amino acids long.

V usage is TRBV6-5 and J usage is TRBJ2-7; 10 bases match TRBD2. The CDR3 length is 16 residues. V was clipped by 4 bases and J by 5 bases; unmatched bases: 11. Germline V gene lookup returns CDR1 MNHEY and CDR2 SVGAGI. The CDR3 sequence is CASSSWLAGDKNEQYF. The CDR3 coding sequence is TGTGCCAGCAGTTCGTGGCTAGCGGGAGATAAGAACGAGCAGTACTTC.

The chain recombines TRBV5-4 with TRBJ2-1, with D possibly TRBD1 on 6 matching bases. Per germline, CDR1 SGHNT and CDR2 YYREEE (reference sequence). Between the trimmed V and J ends, which lost 4 bases and 7 bases, there was a span of 12 bases. The CDR3 has 13 amino acids. The CDR3 is CASSVRRGNEQFF. CDR3 DNA: TGTGCCAGCAGCGTACGAAGGGGGAATGAGCAGTTCTTC.

The chain links TRBV27 to TRBJ2-5; the D gene is possibly TRBD2 (7 bases). The V gene's germline CDR1 is MNHEY and CDR2 SMNVEV (reference sequence). V was trimmed by 5 bases and J by 7 bases, leaving 20 bases between them. The CDR3 is 15 amino acids. CDR3 residues: CASSPSKGGGRTQYF. The CDR3 nucleotides read TGTGCCAGCAGTCCCAGTAAGGGGGGGGGTAGGACCCAGTACTTC.

This chain connects TRBV30 to TRBJ1-1; no clear D gene. The CDR3 contains 13 residues. Trimming took 5 bases from V and 1 from J, leaving 11 bases between them. Looked up from germline, CDR1 is GTSNPN and CDR2 is SVGIG (reference sequence). DNA for the CDR3: TGTGCCTGGCAAAGAGAAAAGAACACTGAAGCTTTCTTT. Amino acids: CAWQREKNTEAFF.

Here the CDR3 reads CASSLTGRGPNEQFF. Written as DNA, the CDR3 is TGTGCCAGCAGCCTGACAGGGAGAGGGCCAAATGAGCAGTTCTTC. This chain joins TRBV5-4 and TRBJ2-1, with 7 nucleotides matching TRBD1. Per the germline V gene, CDR1 is SGHNT and CDR2 is YYREEE (reference sequence). The ends lost 4 bases at V and 7 bases at J; junction bases unmatched: 11. CDR3 length: 15 amino acids.

The rearrangement links TRBV6-1 to TRBJ2-7; 8 nucleotides align to TRBD1. V shed 4 bases and J 3 bases; nucleotides not matched to a gene: 8. Germline CDR1 reads MNHNS; CDR2 reads SASEGT. CDR3 length equals 15 residues. CDR3 amino acids: CASSAGQGDYYEQYF. The CDR3 coding sequence is TGTGCCAGCAGTGCAGGACAGGGAGACTACTACGAGCAGTACTTC.

This chain uses TRBV7-9 with TRBJ1-2; TRBD1 aligns across 8 bases. Germline V gene data show CDR1 as SEHNR and CDR2 as FQNEAQ (reference sequence). Unmatched junction bases numbered 5, after V lost 4 bases and J lost 4 bases. The CDR3 runs to 14 residues. The DNA of the CDR3 is TGTGCCAGCAGCTATCCGGGACAGGCCTATGGCTACACCTTC. Translated: CASSYPGQAYGYTF.

This chain connects TRBV7-9 to TRBJ1-2; D is possibly TRBD1 (6 bases). CDR3 size: 17 residues. The germline CDR1 and CDR2 sequences are SEHNR and FQNEAQ (reference sequence). Trimming removed 5 bases at V and 4 bases at J, with 23 bases between. Written as DNA, the CDR3 is TGTGCCAGCAGCACTAAGACACAGGGAATAGGAGGCTATGGCTACACCTTC. Amino acids: CASSTKTQGIGGYGYTF. The variable domain in full, with the rest retrieved from reference TRBV7-9 and TRBJ1-2, is DTGVSQNPRHKITKRGQNVTFRCDPISEHNRLYWYRQTLGQGPEFLTYFQNEAQLEKSRLLSDRFSAERPKGSFSTLEIQRTEQGDSAMYLCASSTKTQGIGGYGYTFGSGTRLTVV.

This sequence joins TRBV9 and TRBJ1-2; tentative D call: TRBD1 (6 bases). This CDR3 comprises 12 residues. Germline assignment: CDR1 SGDLS and CDR2 YYNGEE. V was clipped by 0 bases and J by 8 bases, with 8 bases between them. This CDR3 is CASSVDREGYTF. CDR3 DNA: TGTGCCAGCAGCGTAGACAGGGAGGGCTACACCTTC.

The chain has TRBV7-2 and TRBJ2-7, with a tentative D call TRBD2 (6 bases). The CDR3 spans 14 residues. Trimming removed 0 bases at V and 3 bases at J, with 9 bases between. Germline V gene sequence: CDR1 SGHTA, CDR2 FQGNSA. The CDR3 spells CASSLASSVYEQYF. CDR3 coding DNA: TGTGCCAGCAGCTTAGCCTCTAGCGTCTACGAGCAGTACTTC. Variable domain in full (rest from reference TRBV7-2 and TRBJ2-7): GAGVSQSPSNKVTEKGKDVELRCDPISGHTALYWYRQSLGQGLEFLIYFQGNSAPDKSGLPSDRFSAERTGGSVSTLTIQRTQQEDSAVYLCASSLASSVYEQYFGPGTRLTVT.

The genes are TRBV5-6 and TRBJ2-7; 10 bases are shared with TRBD2. The CDR3 is 15 amino acids. The V gene's germline CDR1 is SGHDT and CDR2 YYEEEE. V shed 4 bases, J shed 3 bases, and the junction held 7 bases outside the gene matches. CDR3 region: CASSRSGRALYEQYF. CDR3 coding DNA: TGTGCCAGCAGCCGAAGCGGGAGGGCCCTCTACGAGCAGTACTTC. The full variable domain, in which reference TRBV5-6 and TRBJ2-7 provide the parts outside the CDR3, is DAGVTQSPTHLIKTRGQQVTLRCSPKSGHDTVSWYQQALGQGPQFIFQYYEEEERQRGNFPDRFSGHQFPNYSSELNVNALLLGDSALYLCASSRSGRALYEQYFGPGTRLTVT.

The rearrangement joins TRBV7-2 to TRBJ2-7; no clear D. With 3 bases removed from V and 5 bases from J, the gap between germline ends came to 11 bases. Germline CDR1 SGHTA, CDR2 FQGNSA. This CDR3 contains 13 residues. The CDR3 coding sequence is TGTGCCAGCAGCTTCCGCGGTTCCCACGAGCAGTACTTC. Its translation: CASSFRGSHEQYF.

CDR3 region: CASSIYGTGAYEQYF. Here the CDR3 DNA reads TGTGCCAGTAGTATTTACGGGACAGGAGCCTACGAGCAGTACTTC. This chain uses TRBV19 with TRBJ2-7; 8 bases align to TRBD1. This CDR3 contains 15 residues. Germline CDR1 reads LNHDA; CDR2 reads SQIVND (reference sequence). V trimming: 3 bases; J trimming: 2 bases; junction bases outside the gene matches: 6.

This clone was detected a few times. The V call is TRBV6-5, the J call TRBJ2-3; a possible D gene is TRBD2 (5 bases). Trimming took off 6 bases at V and 4 bases at J, with 14 bases between the two ends. The CDR3 spans 14 residues. Germline V gives CDR1 MNHEY, CDR2 SVGAGI. The DNA for the CDR3 is TGTGCCAGCAGACACCGGCTAGCAGCAGATACGCAGTATTTT. The encoded protein is CASRHRLAADTQYF.

This clone appeared once. CDR3 region: CASSLAGGSSEQYF. CDR3 bases: TGTGCCAGCAGTCTAGCGGGAGGGTCCAGCGAGCAGTACTTC. The gene calls are TRBV28 and TRBJ2-7, with TRBD2 matching 12 bases. Germline values: CDR1 MDHEN, CDR2 SYDVKM. The V gene end was trimmed by 5 bases and the J gene end by 6 bases; junction bases not matched to a gene: 5. The CDR3 sequence is 14 residues long.

The chain couples TRBV5-8 to TRBJ2-1, with 10 positions matching TRBD2. The ends lost 6 bases at V and 3 bases at J; junction bases unmatched: 6. CDR1 is SGHTS and CDR2 is YDEGEE in the germline V gene. The CDR3 sequence is 15 residues long. The DNA for the CDR3 is TGTGCCAGCACCTCCGGGACTAGCGACTACAATGAGCAGTTCTTC. Its translation is CASTSGTSDYNEQFF.

The chain joins TRBV27 to TRBJ2-4; 10 bases match TRBD1. This CDR3 is built from 15 residues. Germline V CDR1 and CDR2: MNHEY, SMNVEV (reference sequence). The V and J ends lost 6 bases and 2 bases, in that order; junction bases with no gene match: 4. The CDR3: CASSRDRGTKNIQYF. The CDR3 DNA sequence: TGTGCCAGCAGCCGGGACAGGGGAACCAAAAACATTCAGTACTTC.

The chain joins TRBV6-1 to TRBJ2-5, with 10 bases that match TRBD1. The CDR3 sequence is 17 residues long. Germline values: CDR1 MNHNS, CDR2 SASEGT. V lost 2 bases and J lost 3; bases outside the gene matches: 9. CDR3 protein: CASSERQGAKGKETQYF. In DNA form, the CDR3 reads TGTGCCAGCAGTGAAAGACAGGGGGCAAAGGGAAAAGAGACCCAGTACTTC.

The CDR3 nucleotides read TGCGCCAGCACGCGCGATGTGGGGGCCAGTTCACCCCTCCACTTT. This codes for CASTRDVGASSPLHF. This chain uses TRBV4-3 with TRBJ1-6; D might be TRBD1 (6 bases). V shed 7 bases and J shed 9 bases, with 19 bases lying between them. The CDR3 is 15 amino acids. The germline CDR1 and CDR2 sequences are LGHNA and YSLEER.

This clone occurred once. This chain's CDR3 is CASNTGVANTEAFF. DNA of the CDR3: TGTGCCAGTAATACAGGGGTGGCGAACACTGAAGCTTTCTTT. V usage is TRBV19 and J usage is TRBJ1-1, with 7 bases identical to TRBD1. From germline, CDR1 is LNHDA and CDR2 SQIVND (reference sequence). The CDR3 has 14 amino acids. V was pared by 7 bases and J by 1 base, with 6 bases of the junction left unmatched.